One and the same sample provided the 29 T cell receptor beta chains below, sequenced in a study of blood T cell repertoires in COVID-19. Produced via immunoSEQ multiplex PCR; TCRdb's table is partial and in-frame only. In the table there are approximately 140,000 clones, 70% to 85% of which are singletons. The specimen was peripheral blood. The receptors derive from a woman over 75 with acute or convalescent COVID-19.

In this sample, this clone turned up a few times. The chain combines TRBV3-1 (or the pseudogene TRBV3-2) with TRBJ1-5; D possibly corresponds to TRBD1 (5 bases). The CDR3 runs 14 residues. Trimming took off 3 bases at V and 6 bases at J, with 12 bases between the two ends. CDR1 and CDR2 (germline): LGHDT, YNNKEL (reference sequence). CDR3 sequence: CASSHPGFAQPQHF. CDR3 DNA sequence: TGTGCCAGCAGCCATCCAGGGTTCGCTCAGCCCCAGCATTTT.

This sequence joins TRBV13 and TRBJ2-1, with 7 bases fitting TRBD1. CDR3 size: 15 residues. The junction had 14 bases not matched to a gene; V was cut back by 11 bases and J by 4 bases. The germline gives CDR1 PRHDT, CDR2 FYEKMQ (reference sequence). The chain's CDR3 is CAGSTGAAPYNEQFF. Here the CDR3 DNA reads TGTGCCGGATCTACAGGGGCCGCACCTTACAATGAGCAGTTCTTC.

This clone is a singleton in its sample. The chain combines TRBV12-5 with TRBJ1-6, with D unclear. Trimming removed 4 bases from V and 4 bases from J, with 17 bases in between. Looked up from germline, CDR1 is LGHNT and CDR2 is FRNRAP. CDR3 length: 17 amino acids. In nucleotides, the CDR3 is TGTGCTAGTGGTTACACTTCAGGAGGAGGGTATAATTCACCCCTCCACTTT. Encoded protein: CASGYTSGGGYNSPLHF.

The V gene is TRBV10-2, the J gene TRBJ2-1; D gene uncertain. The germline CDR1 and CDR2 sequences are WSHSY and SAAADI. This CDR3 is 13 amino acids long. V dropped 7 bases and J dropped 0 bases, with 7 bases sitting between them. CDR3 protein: CASKSSSYNEQFF. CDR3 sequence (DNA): TGCGCCAGCAAGTCTAGCTCCTACAATGAGCAGTTCTTC.

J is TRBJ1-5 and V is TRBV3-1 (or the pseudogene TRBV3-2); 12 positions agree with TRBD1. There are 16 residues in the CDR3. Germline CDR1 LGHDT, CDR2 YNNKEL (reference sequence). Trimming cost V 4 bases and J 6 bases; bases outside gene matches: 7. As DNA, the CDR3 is TGTGCCAGCAGCCTGTCCGGGACAGGGGGCCGTCAGCCCCAGCATTTT. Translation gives CASSLSGTGGRQPQHF.

CDR3 bases: TGTGCCATCAGGGGGGGACCTGAGAACACTGAAGCTTTCTTT. It translates to CAIRGGPENTEAFF. The chain carries TRBV10-3 and TRBJ1-1; maybe TRBD1 (5 bases). Germline V gene sequence: CDR1 ENHRY, CDR2 SYGVKD. The CDR3 covers 14 residues. Deletions cut 6 bases from V and 1 base from J, with 12 bases between.

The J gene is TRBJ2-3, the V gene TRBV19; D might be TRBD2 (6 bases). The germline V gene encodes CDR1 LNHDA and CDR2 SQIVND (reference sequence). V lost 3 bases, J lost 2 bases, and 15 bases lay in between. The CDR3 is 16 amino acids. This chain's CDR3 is CASSILARRDTDTQYF. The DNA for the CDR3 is TGTGCCAGTAGTATCTTAGCCCGGAGGGACACAGATACGCAGTATTTT.

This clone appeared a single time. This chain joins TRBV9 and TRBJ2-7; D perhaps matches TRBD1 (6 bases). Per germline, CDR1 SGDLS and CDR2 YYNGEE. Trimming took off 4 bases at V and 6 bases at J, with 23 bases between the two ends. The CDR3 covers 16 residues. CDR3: CASSLSTDRIGGEQYF. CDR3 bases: TGTGCCAGCAGCTTATCAACGGACAGAATTGGAGGCGAGCAGTACTTC.

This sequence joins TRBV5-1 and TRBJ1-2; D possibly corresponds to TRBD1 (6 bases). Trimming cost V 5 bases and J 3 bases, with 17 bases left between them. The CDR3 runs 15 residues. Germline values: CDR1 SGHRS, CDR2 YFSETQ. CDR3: CASRADTGHYYGYTF. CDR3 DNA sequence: TGCGCCAGCAGGGCGGATACGGGACACTACTATGGCTACACCTTC. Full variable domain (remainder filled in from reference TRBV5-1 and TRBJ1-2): KAGVTQTPRYLIKTRGQQVTLSCSPISGHRSVSWYQQTPGQGLQFLFEYFSETQRNKGNFPGRFSGRQFSNSRSEMNVSTLELGDSALYLCASRADTGHYYGYTFGSGTRLTVV.

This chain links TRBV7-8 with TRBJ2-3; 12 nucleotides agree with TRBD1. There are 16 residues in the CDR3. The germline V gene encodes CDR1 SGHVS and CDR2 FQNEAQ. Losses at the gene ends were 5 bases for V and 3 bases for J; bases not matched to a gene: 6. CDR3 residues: CASSRGDRGLTDTQYF. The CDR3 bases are TGTGCCAGCAGCAGAGGGGACAGGGGGCTTACAGATACGCAGTATTTT.

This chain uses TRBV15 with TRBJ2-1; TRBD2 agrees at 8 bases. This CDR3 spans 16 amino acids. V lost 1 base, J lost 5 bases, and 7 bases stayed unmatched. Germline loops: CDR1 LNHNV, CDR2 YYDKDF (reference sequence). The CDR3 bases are TGTGCCACCAGCAGAGTGGGGGGCGGGAGGAACAATGAGCAGTTCTTC. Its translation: CATSRVGGGRNNEQFF.

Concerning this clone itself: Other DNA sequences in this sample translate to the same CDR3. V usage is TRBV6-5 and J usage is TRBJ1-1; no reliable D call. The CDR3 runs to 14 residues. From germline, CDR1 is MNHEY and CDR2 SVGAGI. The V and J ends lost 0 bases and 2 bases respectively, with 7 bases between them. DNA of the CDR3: TGTGCCAGCAGTTACTCGAGGGCAAACACTGAAGCTTTCTTT. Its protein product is CASSYSRANTEAFF.

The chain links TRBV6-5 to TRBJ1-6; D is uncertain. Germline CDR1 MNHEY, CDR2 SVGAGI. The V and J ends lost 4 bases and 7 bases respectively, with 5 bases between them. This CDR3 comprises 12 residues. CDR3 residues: CASSSLNSPLHF. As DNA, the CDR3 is TGTGCCAGCAGTTCCTTAAATTCACCCCTCCACTTT.

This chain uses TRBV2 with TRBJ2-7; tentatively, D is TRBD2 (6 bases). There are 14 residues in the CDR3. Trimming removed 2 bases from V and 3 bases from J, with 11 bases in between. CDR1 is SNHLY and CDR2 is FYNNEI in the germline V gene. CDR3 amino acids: CASSELGLIYEQYF. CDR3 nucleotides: TGTGCCAGCAGTGAATTGGGACTTATCTACGAGCAGTACTTC.

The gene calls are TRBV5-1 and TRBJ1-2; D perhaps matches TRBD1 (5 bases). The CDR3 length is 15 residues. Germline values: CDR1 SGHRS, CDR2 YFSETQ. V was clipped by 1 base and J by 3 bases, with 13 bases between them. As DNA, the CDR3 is TGCGCCAGCAGCTTGTTTTCGGCGGGGGACTATGGCTACACCTTC. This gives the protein CASSLFSAGDYGYTF. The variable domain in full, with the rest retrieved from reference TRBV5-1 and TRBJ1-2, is KAGVTQTPRYLIKTRGQQVTLSCSPISGHRSVSWYQQTPGQGLQFLFEYFSETQRNKGNFPGRFSGRQFSNSRSEMNVSTLELGDSALYLCASSLFSAGDYGYTFGSGTRLTVV.

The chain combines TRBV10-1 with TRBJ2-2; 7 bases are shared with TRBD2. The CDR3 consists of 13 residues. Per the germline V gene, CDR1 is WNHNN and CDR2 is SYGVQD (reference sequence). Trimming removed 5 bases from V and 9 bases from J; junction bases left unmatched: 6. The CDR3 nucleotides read TGCGCCAGCAGTACAGCTAGCGGTCGGGAGCTGTTTTTT. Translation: CASSTASGRELFF.

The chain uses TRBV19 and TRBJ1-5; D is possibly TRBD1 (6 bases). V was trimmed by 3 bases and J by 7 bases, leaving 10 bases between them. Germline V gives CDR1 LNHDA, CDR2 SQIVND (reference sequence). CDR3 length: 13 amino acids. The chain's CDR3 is CASSINGGQPQHF. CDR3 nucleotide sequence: TGTGCCAGTAGTATTAATGGGGGCCAGCCCCAGCATTTT.

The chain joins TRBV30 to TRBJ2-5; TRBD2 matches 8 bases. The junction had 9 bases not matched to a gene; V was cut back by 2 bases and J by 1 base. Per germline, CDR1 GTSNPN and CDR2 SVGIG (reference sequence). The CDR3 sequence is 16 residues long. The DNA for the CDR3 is TGTGCCTGGAGTTGGAGAGCGGGGGAGATCCAAGAGACCCAGTACTTC. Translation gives CAWSWRAGEIQETQYF.

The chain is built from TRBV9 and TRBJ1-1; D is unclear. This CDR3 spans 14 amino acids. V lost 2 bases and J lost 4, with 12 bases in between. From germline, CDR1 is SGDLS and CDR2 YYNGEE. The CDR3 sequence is CASSVVTTSTEAFF. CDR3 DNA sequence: TGTGCCAGCAGCGTGGTCACTACTTCCACTGAAGCTTTCTTT.

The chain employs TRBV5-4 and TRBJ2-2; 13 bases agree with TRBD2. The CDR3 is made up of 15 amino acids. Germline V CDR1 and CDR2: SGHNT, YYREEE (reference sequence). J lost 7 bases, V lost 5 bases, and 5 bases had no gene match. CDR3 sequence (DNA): TGTGCCAGCAGTACCGGGACTAGCGGGATCGGGGAGCTGTTTTTT. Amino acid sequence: CASSTGTSGIGELFF. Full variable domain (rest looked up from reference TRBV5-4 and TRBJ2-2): ETGVTQSPTHLIKTRGQQVTLRCSSQSGHNTVSWYQQALGQGPQFIFQYYREEENGRGNFPPRFSGLQFPNYSSELNVNALELDDSALYLCASSTGTSGIGELFFGEGSRLTVL.

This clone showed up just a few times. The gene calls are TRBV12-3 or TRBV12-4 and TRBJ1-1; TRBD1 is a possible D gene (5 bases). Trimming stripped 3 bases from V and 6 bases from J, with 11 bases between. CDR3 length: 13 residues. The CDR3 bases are TGTGCCAGCAGTTTGGGGCCTTCTCCTGAAGCTTTCTTT. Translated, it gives CASSLGPSPEAFF.

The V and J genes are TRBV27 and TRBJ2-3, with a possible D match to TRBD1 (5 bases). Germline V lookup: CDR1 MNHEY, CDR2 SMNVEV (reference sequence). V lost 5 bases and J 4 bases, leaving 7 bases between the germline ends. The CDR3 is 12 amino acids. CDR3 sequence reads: CASSTRADTQYF. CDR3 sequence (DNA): TGTGCCAGCAGTACCAGGGCAGATACGCAGTATTTT.

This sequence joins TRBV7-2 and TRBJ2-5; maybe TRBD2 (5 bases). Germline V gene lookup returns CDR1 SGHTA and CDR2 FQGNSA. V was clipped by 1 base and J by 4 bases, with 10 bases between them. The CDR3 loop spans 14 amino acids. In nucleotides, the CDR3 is TGTGCCAGCAGCTTAGGATCGGGGATAGAGACCCAGTACTTC. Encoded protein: CASSLGSGIETQYF.

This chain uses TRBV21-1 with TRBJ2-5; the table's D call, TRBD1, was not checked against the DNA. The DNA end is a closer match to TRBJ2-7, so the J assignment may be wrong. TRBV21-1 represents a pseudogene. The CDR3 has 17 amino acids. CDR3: CASSKEGGTGKYYEQYF. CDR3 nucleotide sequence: TGTGCCAGCAGCAAAGAAGGAGGGACAGGGAAATACTACGAGCAGTACTTC.

CDR3 loop: CASSSSSGSSYNEQFF. The CDR3 DNA reads as TGTGCCAGCAGCTCATCTAGCGGGAGCTCCTACAATGAGCAGTTCTTC. The chain is built from TRBV5-4 and TRBJ2-1; 10 bases are a match to TRBD2. Per germline, CDR1 SGHNT and CDR2 YYREEE (reference sequence). The V and J ends lost 3 bases and 0 bases, in that order; junction bases with no gene match: 3. The CDR3 has 16 residues.

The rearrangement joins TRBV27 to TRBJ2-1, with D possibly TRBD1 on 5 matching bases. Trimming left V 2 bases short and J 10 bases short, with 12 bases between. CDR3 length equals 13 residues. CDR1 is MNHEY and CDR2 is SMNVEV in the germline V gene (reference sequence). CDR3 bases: TGTGCCAGCAGTTTACAGGGCGGTGGAGAGCAGTTCTTC. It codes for CASSLQGGGEQFF.

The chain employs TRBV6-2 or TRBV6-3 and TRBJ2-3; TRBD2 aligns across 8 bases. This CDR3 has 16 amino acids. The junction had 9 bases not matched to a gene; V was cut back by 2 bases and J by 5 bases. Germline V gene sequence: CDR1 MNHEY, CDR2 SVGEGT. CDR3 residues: CASSYLGGGPGDTQYF. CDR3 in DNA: TGTGCCAGCAGTTACCTCGGCGGGGGGCCGGGAGATACGCAGTATTTT.

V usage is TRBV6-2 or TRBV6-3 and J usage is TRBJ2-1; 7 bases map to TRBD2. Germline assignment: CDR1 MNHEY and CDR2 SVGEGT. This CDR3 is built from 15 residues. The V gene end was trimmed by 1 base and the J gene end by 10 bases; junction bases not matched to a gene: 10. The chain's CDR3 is CASSYFQTGGGEQFF. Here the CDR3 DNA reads TGTGCCAGCAGTTACTTTCAAACGGGAGGAGGCGAGCAGTTCTTC.

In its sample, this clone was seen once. The CDR3 DNA is TGCAGCGTTGAAGGTGGCGGCAGGGTGGCTTTCTTT. The encoded protein is CSVEGGGRVAFF. The chain is built from TRBV29-1 and TRBJ1-1; possibly TRBD1 for D (5 bases). This CDR3 has 12 amino acids. V shed 1 base and J shed 11 bases, with 14 bases lying between them. Per the germline V gene, CDR1 is SQVTM and CDR2 is ANQGSEA.